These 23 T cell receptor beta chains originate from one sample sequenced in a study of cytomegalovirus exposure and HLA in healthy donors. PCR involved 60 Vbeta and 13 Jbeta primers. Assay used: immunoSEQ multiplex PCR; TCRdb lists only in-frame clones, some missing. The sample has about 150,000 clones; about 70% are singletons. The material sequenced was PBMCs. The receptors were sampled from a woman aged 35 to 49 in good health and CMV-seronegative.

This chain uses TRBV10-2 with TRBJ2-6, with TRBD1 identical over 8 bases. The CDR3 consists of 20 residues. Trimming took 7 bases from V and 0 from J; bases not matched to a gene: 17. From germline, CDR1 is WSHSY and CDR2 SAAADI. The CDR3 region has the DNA TGCGCCAGCACGTCGGACAGGGTATTGTACTCCGGCTCTGGGGCCAACGTCCTGACTTTC. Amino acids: CASTSDRVLYSGSGANVLTF.

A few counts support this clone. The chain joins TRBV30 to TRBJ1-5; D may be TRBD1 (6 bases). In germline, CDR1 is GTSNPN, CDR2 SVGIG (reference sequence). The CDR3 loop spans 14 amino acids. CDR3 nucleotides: TGTGGCTACTCAAGGGGACACGGAGATCAGCCCCAGCATTTT. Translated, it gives CGYSRGHGDQPQHF.

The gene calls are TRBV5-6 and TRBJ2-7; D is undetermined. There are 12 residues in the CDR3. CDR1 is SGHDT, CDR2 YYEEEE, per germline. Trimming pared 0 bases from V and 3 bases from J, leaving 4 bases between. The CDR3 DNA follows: TGTGCCAGCAGCTTGGGCGGCTACGAGCAGTACTTC. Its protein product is CASSLGGYEQYF.

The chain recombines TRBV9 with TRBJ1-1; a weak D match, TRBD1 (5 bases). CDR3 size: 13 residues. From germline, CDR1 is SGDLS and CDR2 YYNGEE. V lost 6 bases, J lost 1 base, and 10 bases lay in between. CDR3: CASTRGRNTEAFF. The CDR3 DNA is TGTGCCAGCACCCGGGGGAGGAACACTGAAGCTTTCTTT.

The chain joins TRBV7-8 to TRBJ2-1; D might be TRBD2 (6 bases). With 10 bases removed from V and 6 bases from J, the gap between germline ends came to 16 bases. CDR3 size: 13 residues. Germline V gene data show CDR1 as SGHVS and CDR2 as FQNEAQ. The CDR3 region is CATTSQVINEQFF. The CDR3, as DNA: TGTGCCACCACTAGCCAGGTTATCAATGAGCAGTTCTTC. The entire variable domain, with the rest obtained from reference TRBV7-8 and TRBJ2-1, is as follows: GAGVSQSPRYKVAKRGQDVALRCDPISGHVSLFWYQQALGQGPEFLTYFQNEAQLDKSGLPSDRFFAERPEGSVSTLKIQRTQQEDSAVYLCATTSQVINEQFFGPGTRLTVL.

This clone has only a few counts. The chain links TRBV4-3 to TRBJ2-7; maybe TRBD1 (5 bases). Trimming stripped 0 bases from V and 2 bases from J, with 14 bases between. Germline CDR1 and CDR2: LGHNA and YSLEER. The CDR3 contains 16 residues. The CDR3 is CASSQESWGRAYEQYF. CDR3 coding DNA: TGCGCCAGCAGCCAAGAAAGTTGGGGCAGGGCCTACGAGCAGTACTTC.

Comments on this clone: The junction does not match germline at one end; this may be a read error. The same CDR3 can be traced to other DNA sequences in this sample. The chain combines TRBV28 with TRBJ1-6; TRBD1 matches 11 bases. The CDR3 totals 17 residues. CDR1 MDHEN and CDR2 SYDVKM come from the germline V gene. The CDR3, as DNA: TGTGCCAGCAGAACGGGACAGGGGGGCACCTATAACTCACCCCTCCACTTT. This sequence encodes CASRTGQGGTYNSPLHF. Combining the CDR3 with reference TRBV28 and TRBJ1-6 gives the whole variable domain DVKVTQSSRYLVKRTGEKVFLECVQDMDHENMFWYRQDPGLGLRLIYFSYDVKMKEKGDIPEGYSVSREKKERFSLILESASTNQTSMYLCASRTGQGGTYNSPLHFGNGTRLTVT.

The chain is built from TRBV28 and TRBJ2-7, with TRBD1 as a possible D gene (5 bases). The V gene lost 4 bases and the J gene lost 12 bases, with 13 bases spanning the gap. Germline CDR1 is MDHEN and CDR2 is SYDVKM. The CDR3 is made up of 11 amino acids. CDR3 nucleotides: TGTGCCAGCAGTTCTCGACAGCGTACGTACTTC. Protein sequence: CASSSRQRTYF.

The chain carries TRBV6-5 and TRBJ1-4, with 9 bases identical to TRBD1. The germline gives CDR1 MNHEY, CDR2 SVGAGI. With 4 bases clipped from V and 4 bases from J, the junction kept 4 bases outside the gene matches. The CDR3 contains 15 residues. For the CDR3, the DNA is TGTGCCAGCAGTTCCGGGACAGGGTTTAATGAAAAACTGTTTTTT. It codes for CASSSGTGFNEKLFF.

In DNA form, the CDR3 reads TGTGCCTGGAAGGGGCGGGGGGCAACCTACGAGCAGTACTTC. Encoded protein: CAWKGRGATYEQYF. The chain carries TRBV30 and TRBJ2-7, with 8 bases aligning to TRBD2. Germline trimming cut 4 bases from V and 2 bases from J; bases unmatched to any gene: 7. CDR1 and CDR2 (germline): GTSNPN, SVGIG (reference sequence). This CDR3 region has 14 residues.

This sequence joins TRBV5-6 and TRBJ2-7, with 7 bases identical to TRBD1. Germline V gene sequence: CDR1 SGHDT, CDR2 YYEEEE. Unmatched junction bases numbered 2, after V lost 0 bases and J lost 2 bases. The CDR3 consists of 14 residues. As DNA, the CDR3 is TGTGCCAGCAGCTTGGGACAGGGCCCCTACGAGCAGTACTTC. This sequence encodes CASSLGQGPYEQYF. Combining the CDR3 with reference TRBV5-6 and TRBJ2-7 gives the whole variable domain DAGVTQSPTHLIKTRGQQVTLRCSPKSGHDTVSWYQQALGQGPQFIFQYYEEEERQRGNFPDRFSGHQFPNYSSELNVNALLLGDSALYLCASSLGQGPYEQYFGPGTRLTVT.

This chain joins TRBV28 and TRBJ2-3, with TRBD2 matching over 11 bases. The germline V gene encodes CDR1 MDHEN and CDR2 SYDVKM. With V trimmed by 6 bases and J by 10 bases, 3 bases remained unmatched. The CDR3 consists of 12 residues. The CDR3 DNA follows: TGTGCCAGCAGCCTGGGACTAGCGGCGCAGTATTTT. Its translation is CASSLGLAAQYF.

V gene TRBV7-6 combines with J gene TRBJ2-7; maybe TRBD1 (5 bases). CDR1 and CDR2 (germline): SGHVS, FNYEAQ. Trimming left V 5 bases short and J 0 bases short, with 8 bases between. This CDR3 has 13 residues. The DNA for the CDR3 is TGTGCCAGCAGCGGGGCTAGCTCCTACGAGCAGTACTTC. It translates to CASSGASSYEQYF.

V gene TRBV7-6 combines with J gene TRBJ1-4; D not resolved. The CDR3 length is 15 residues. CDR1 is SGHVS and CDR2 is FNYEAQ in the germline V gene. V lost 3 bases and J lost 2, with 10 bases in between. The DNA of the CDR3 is TGTGCCAGCAGCTTGGCGGGGAATACTAATGAAAAACTGTTTTTT. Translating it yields CASSLAGNTNEKLFF.

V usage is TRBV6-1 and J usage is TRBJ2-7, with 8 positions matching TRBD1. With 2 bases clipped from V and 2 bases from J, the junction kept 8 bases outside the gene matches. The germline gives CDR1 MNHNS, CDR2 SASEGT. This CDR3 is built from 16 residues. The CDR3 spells CASSEPRTGQAYEQYF. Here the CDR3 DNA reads TGTGCCAGCAGTGAACCCCGGACAGGGCAGGCCTACGAGCAGTACTTC.

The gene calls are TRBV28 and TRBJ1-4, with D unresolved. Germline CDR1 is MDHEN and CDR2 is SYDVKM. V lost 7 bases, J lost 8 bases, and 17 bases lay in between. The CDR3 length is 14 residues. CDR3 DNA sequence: TGTGCCAGCATCAAAAGGCCTGCCGGGGAAAAACTGTTTTTT. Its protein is CASIKRPAGEKLFF.

CDR3 loop: CASSYSGQGSPLHF. The CDR3 nucleotides are TGTGCCAGCAGTTACTCCGGACAGGGTTCACCCCTCCACTTT. This chain links TRBV6-5 with TRBJ1-6, with TRBD1 matching over 8 bases. The CDR3 consists of 14 residues. Germline V gene sequence: CDR1 MNHEY, CDR2 SVGAGI. J gave up 9 bases and V 0 bases, and 1 base lay outside the gene matches.

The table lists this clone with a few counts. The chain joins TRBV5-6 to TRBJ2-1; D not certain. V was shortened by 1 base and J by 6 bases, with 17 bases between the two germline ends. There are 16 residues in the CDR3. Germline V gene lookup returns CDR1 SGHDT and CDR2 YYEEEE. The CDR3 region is CASSLPNSHRVNEQFF. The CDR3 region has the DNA TGTGCCAGCAGCTTGCCCAACTCCCACAGAGTCAATGAGCAGTTCTTC.

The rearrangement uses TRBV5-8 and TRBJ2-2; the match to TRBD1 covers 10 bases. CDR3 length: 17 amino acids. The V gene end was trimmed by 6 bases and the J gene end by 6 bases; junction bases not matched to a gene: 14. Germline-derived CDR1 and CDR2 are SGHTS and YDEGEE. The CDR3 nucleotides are TGTGCCAGCATCCAACGGGACAGGGGAGCCAAGGCCGGGGAGCTGTTTTTT. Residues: CASIQRDRGAKAGELFF.

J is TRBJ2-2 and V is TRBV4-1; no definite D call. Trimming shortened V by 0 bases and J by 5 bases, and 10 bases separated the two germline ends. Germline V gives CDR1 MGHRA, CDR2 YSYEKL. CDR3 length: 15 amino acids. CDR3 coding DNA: TGCGCCAGCAGCCAAGAACGGTACCTAACCGGGGAGCTGTTTTTT. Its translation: CASSQERYLTGELFF.

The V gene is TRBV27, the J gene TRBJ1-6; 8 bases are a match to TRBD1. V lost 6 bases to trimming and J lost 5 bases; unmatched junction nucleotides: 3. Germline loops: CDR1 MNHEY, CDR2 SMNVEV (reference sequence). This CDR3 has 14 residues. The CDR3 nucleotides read TGTGCCAGCAGAGAACAGGGGGATAATTCACCCCTCCACTTT. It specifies CASREQGDNSPLHF.

CDR3: CASSDRGRDEKLFF. As DNA, the CDR3 is TGTGCCAGCAGCGACAGGGGAAGGGATGAAAAACTGTTTTTT. This rearrangement joins TRBV11-2 to TRBJ1-4; 8 bases fit TRBD1. The CDR3 covers 14 residues. With V trimmed by 5 bases and J by 6 bases, 5 bases remained unmatched. Germline V lookup: CDR1 SGHAT, CDR2 FQNNGV.

Written as DNA, the CDR3 is TGCGCCAGCAGGCTGCGGGGGACGGAGTCTGATACGCAGTATTTT. As protein: CASRLRGTESDTQYF. The gene calls are TRBV4-1 and TRBJ2-3, with 7 bases fitting TRBD2. The CDR3 runs to 15 residues. The germline V gene encodes CDR1 MGHRA and CDR2 YSYEKL. V lost 6 bases, J lost 6 bases, and 12 bases stayed unmatched.